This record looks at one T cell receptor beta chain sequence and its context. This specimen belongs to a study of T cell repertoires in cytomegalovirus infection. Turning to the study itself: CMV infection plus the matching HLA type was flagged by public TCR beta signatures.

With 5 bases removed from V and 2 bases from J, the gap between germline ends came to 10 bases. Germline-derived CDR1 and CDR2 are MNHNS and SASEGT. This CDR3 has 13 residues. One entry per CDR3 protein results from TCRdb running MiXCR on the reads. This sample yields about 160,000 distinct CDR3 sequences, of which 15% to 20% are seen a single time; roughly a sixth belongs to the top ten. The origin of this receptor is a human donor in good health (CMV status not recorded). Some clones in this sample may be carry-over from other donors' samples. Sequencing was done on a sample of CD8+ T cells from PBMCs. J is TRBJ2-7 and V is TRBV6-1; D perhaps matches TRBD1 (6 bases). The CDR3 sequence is CASSLDSTYEQYF. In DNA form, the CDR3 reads TGTGCCAGCAGTTTGGACAGTACCTACGAGCAGTACTTC.